The present T cell receptor beta chain was sequenced within a study of T cells in Graves' hyperthyroidism and ophthalmopathy. TCR beta CDR3 sequences were amplified from RNA transcripts. With the HTBI primer set, the TCR CDR3 went through a first round of RT-PCR. TCRdb itself ran the multiplex PCR reads through MiXCR, one entry per CDR3 protein. The data show roughly 420,000 distinct CDR3 sequences, with around 15% seen just once and approximately 5.3% held by the top ten. This clonotype turned up a few times. CDR1 is SGHTA, CDR2 FQGTGA, per germline. The CDR3 is made up of 13 amino acids. V was shortened by 3 bases and J by 6 bases, with 9 bases between the two germline ends.

Material: blood. The J gene is TRBJ2-1, the V gene TRBV7-3; no definite D call. The source of this sequence is a woman aged 18-29 years with Graves' hyperthyroidism. Here the CDR3 reads CASSFETRNEQFF. CDR3 DNA: TGTGCCAGCAGCTTCGAGACTCGCAATGAGCAGTTCTTC.